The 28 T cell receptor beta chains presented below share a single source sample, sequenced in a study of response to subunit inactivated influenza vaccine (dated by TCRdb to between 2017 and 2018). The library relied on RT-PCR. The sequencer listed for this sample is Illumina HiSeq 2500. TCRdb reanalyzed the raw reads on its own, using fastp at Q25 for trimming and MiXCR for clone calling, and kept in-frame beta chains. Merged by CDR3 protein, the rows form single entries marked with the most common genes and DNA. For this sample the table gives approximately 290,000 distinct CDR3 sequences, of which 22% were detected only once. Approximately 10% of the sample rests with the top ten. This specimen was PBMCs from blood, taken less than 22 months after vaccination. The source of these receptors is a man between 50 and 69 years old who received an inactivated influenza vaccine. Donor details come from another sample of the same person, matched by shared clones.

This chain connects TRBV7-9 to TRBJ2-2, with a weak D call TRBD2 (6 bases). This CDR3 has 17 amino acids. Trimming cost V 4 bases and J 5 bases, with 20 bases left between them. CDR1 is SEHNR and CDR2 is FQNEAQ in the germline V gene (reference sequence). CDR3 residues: CASSSRGVGAGTGELFF. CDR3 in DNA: TGTGCCAGCAGCTCCCGCGGGGTCGGGGCCGGAACCGGGGAGCTGTTTTTT.

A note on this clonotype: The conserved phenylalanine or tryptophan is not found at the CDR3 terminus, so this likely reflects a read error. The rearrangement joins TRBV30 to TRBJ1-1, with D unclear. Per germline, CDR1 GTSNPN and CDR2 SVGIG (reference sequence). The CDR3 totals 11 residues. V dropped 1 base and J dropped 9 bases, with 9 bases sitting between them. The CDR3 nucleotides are TGTGCCTGGAGTGCGGATAGTCAAGCTTTCTGT. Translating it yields CAWSADSQAFC.

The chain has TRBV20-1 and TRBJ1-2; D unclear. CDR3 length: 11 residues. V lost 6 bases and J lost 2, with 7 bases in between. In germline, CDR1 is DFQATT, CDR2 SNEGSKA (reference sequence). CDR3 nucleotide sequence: TGCAGTGCAAGACGGAACTATGGCTACACCTTC. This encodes CSARRNYGYTF.

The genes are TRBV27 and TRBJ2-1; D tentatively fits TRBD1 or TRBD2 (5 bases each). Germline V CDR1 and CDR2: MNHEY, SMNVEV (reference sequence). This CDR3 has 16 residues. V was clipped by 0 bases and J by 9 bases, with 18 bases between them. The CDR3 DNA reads TGTGCCAGCAGTTTATCTGGGGGAACGATCGGCGGTGAGCAGTTCTTC. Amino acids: CASSLSGGTIGGEQFF.

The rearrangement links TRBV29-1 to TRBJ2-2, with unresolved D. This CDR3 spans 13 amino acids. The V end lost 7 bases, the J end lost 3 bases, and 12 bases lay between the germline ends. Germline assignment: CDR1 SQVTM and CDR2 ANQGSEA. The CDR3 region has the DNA TGCAGCGCCCGAAGAGAACACACCGGGGAGCTGTTTTTT. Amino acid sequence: CSARREHTGELFF.

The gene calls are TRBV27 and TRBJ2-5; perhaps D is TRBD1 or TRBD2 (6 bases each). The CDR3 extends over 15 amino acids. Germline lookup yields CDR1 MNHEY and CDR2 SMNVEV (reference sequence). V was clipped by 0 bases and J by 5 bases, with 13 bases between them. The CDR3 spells CASSLSFRGGETQYF. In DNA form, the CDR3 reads TGTGCCAGCAGTTTATCCTTCAGGGGAGGTGAGACCCAGTACTTC.

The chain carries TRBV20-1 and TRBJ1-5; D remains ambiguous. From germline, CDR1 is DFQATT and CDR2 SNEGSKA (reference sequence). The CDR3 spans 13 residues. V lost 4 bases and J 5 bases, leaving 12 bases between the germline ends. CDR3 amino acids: CSAIRGPYQPQHF. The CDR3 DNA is TGCAGTGCTATCCGTGGACCCTATCAGCCCCAGCATTTT.

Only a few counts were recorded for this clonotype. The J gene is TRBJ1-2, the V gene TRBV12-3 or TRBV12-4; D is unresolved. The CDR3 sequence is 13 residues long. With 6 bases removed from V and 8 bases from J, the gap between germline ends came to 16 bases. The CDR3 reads CASSSSRERGYTF. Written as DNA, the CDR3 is TGTGCCAGCAGCTCCTCGCGCGAGAGAGGCTACACCTTC.

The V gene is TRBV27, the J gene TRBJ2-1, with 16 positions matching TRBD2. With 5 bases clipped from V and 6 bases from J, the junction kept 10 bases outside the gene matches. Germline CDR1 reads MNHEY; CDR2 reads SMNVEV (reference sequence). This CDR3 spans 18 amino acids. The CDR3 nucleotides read TGTGCCAGCAGTGCGGGACTAGCGGGGGGGCGTCTAATCAATGAGCAGTTCTTC. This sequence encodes CASSAGLAGGRLINEQFF.

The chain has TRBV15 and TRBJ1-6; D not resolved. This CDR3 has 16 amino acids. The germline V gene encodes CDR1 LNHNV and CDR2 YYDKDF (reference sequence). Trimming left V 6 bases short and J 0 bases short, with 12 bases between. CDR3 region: CATSPIPSSYNSPLHF. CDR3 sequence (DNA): TGTGCCACCAGTCCAATTCCTTCCTCCTATAATTCACCCCTCCACTTT.

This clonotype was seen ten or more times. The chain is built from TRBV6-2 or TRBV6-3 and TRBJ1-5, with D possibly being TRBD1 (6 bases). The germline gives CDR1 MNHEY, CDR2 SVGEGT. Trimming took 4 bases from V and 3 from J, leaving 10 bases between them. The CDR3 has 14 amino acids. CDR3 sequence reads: CASSWTANNQPQHF. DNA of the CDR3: TGTGCCAGCAGTTGGACAGCTAACAATCAGCCCCAGCATTTT.

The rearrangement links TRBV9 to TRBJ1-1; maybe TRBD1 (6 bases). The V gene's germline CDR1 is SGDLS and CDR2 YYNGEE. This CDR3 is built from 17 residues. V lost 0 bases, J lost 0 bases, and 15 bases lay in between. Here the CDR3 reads CASSVGQGSIMNTEAFF. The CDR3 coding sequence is TGTGCCAGCAGCGTAGGTCAGGGGAGTATAATGAACACTGAAGCTTTCTTT.

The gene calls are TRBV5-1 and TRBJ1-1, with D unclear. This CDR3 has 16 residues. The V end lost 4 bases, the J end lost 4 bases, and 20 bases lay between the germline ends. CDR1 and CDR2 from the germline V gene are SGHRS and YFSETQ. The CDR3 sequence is CASSSRTDPGSTEAFF. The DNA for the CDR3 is TGCGCCAGCAGCAGCCGGACGGACCCGGGGAGCACTGAAGCTTTCTTT.

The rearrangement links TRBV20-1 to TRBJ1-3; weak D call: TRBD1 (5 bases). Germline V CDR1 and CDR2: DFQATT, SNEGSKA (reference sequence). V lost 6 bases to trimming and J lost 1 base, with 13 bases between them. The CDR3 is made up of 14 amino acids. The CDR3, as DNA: TGCAGTGCGCCGCCGGGGGGGTCTGGAAACACCATATATTTT. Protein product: CSAPPGGSGNTIYF.

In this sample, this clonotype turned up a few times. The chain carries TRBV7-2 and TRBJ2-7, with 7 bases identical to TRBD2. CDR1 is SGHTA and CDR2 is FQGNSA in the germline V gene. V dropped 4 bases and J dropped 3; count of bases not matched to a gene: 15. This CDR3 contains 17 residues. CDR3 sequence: CASSSVHTPGLIYEQYF. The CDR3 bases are TGTGCCAGCAGCTCCGTTCACACACCGGGACTAATCTACGAGCAGTACTTC. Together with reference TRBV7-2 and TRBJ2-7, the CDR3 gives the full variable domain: GAGVSQSPSNKVTEKGKDVELRCDPISGHTALYWYRQSLGQGLEFLIYFQGNSAPDKSGLPSDRFSAERTGGSVSTLTIQRTQQEDSAVYLCASSSVHTPGLIYEQYFGPGTRLTVT.

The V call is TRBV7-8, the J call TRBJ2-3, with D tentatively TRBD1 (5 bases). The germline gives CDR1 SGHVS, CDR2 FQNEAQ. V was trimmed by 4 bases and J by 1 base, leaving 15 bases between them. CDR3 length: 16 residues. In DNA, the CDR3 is TGTGCCAGCAGCTATAGACAGCTCGCGGGCACAGATACGCAGTATTTT. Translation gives CASSYRQLAGTDTQYF.

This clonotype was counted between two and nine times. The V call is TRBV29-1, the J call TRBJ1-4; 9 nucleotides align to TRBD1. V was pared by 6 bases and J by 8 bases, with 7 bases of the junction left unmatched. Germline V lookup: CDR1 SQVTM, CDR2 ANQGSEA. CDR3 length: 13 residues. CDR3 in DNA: TGCAGCGTAAGGTGGACAGGGGAGGAAAAACTGTTTTTT. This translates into CSVRWTGEEKLFF.

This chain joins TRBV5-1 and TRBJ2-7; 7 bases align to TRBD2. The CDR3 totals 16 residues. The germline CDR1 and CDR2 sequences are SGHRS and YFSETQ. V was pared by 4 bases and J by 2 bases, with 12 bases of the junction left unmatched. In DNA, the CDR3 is TGCGCCAGCAGCGTAGGCCCGGCTAGCGGTACCTACGAGCAGTACTTC. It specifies CASSVGPASGTYEQYF.

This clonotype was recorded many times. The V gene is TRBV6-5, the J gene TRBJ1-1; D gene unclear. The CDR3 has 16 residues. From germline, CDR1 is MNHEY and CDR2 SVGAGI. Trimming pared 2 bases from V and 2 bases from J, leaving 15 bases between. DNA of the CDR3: TGTGCCAGCAGTTACAGTTGGCAGGACGAAAACACTGAAGCTTTCTTT. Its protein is CASSYSWQDENTEAFF.

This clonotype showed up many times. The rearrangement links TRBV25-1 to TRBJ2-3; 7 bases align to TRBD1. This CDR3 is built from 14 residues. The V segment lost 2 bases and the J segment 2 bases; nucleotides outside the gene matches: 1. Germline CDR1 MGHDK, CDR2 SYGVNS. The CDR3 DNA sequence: TGTGCCAGCAGTGAAGGGACAGTCACAGATACGCAGTATTTT. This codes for CASSEGTVTDTQYF.

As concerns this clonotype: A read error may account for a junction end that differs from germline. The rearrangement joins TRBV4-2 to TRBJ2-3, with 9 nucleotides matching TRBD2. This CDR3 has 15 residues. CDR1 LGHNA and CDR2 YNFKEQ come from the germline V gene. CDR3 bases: TGTGCCAGCACCCAAAGCGGGAGGATGACAGATACGCAGTATTTT. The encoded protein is CASTQSGRMTDTQYF.

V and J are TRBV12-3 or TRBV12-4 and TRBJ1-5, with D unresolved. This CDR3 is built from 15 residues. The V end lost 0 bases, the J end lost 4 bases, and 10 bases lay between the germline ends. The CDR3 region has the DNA TGTGCCAGCAGTTTAGCGCCCGGTGAAAATCAGCCCCAGCATTTT. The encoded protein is CASSLAPGENQPQHF.

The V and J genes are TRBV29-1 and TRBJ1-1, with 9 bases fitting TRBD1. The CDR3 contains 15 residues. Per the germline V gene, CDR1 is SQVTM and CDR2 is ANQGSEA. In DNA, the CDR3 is TGCACCGTGACAGGGGGTTCTATAATGAACACTGAAGCTTTCTTT. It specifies CTVTGGSIMNTEAFF.

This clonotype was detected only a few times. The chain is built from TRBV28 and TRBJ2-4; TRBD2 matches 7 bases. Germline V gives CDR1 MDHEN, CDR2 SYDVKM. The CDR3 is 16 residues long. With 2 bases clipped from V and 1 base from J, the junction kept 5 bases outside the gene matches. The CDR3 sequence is CASSLMRESAKNIQYF. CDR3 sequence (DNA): TGTGCCAGCAGTTTAATGCGGGAGTCCGCCAAAAACATTCAGTACTTC.

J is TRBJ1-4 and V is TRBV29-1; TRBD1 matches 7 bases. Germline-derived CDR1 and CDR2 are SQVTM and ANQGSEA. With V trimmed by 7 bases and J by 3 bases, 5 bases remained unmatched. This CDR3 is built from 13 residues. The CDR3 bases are TGCAGCGCCGAGGGGGCCTCTAATGAAAAACTGTTTTTT. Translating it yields CSAEGASNEKLFF.

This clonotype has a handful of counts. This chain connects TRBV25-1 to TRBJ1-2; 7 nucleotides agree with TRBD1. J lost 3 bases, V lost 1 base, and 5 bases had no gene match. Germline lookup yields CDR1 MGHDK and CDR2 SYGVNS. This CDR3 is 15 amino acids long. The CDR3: CASSEWEGGDYGYTF. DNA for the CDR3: TGTGCCAGCAGTGAATGGGAAGGGGGCGACTATGGCTACACCTTC.

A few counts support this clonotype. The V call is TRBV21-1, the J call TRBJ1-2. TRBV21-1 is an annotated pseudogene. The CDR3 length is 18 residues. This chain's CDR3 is CASSKALFPTPTNYGYTF. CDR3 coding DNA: TGTGCCAGCAGCAAAGCGCTTTTTCCCACCCCAACCAATTATGGCTACACCTTC.

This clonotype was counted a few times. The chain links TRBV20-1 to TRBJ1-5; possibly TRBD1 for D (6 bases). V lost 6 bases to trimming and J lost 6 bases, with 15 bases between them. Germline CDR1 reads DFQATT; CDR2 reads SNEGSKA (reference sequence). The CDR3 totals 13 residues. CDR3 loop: CSANTGLGQPQHF. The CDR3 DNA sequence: TGCAGTGCAAATACAGGGTTGGGTCAGCCCCAGCATTTT.